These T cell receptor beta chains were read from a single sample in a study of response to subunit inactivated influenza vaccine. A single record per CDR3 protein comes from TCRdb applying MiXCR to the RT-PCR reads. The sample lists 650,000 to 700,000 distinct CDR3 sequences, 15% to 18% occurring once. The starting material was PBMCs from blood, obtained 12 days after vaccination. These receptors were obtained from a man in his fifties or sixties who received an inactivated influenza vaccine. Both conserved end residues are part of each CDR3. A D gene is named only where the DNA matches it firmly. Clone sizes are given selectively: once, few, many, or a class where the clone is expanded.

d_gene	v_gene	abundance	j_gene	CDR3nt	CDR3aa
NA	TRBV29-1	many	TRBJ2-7	TGCAGCGTTGAAGAGACACTTTCGGGCGAGCAGTACTTC	CSVEETLSGEQYF
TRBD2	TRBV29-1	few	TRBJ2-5	TGCAGCGTACCGGGGGGGTGGGAGACCCAGTACTTC	CSVPGGWETQYF
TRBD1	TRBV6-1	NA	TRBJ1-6	TGTGCCAGCAGTGAAGATGTGACAGGGTATTCACCCCTCCACTTT	CASSEDVTGYSPLHF
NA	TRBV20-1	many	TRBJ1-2	TGCAGTGCTAGGCGCGTTCAGGGAGGGTATGGCTACACCTTC	CSARRVQGGYGYTF
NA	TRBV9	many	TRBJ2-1	TGTGCCAGCAGCGTTTCGGGGTTGCCCTACAATGAGCAGTTCTTC	CASSVSGLPYNEQFF
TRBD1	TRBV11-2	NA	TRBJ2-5	TGTGCCAGCAGCTTACCACAGGCAATGTCGGGACAGGGGGGGCAGACCCAGTACTTC	CASSLPQAMSGQGGQTQYF
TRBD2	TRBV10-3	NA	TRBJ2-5	TGTGCCATCAGTGTTGCGGGGGGGACTCAAGAGACCCAGTACTTC	CAISVAGGTQETQYF
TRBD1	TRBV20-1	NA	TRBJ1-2	TGCAGTGCAGGTGGACAGGGGGCTTACTATGGCTACACCTTC	CSAGGQGAYYGYTF
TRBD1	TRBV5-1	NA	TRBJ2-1	TGCGCCAGCAGCGCCGGGACAGATTACAATGAGCAGTTCTTC	CASSAGTDYNEQFF
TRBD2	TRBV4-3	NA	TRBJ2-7	TGCGCCAGCAGCCAAGATTGGCCAGCGGGGGGGTTCTACGAGCAGTACTTC	CASSQDWPAGGFYEQYF
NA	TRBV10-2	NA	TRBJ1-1	TGCGCCAGCATAGGGGGTATGGCTGAAGCTTTCTTT	CASIGGMAEAFF
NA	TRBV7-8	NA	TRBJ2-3	TGTGCCAGCAGCCCAAGGAGGGGGTATCTCACAGATACGCAGTATTTT	CASSPRRGYLTDTQYF
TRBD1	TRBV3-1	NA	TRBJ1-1	TGTGCCAGCAGCCAACAGACAGGGGGTGTATCTGAAGCTTTCTTT	CASSQQTGGVSEAFF
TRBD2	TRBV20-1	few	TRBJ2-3	TGCAGTGCTAAGGGTAGCGGGGGCTCAGATACGCAGTATTTT	CSAKGSGGSDTQYF